Sequencing of this T cell receptor (beta chain) was carried out in a study of control samples from healthy donors and cancer patients. Profiling relied on immunoSEQ multiplex PCR, and the TCRdb table lists in-frame clones only, not all of them. The sample has roughly 120,000 clones, 85% to 95% seen once; the top ten hold 1.7%. Looked up from germline, CDR1 is SGHVS and CDR2 is FQNEAQ. This CDR3 contains 13 residues. Trimming removed 5 bases at V and 2 bases at J, with 10 bases between. The J gene is TRBJ2-7, the V gene TRBV7-8, with D uncertain. Sequencing input: PBMCs. This clonotype was sampled from a man in his forties or fifties with head and neck cancer. CDR3 amino acids: CASSLQPTYEQYF. The CDR3 DNA reads TGTGCCAGCAGCCTCCAACCAACCTACGAGCAGTACTTC.